The next 20 T cell receptor beta chains were all read from a single sample in a study of T-cell reconstitution after alpha-beta-depleted transplantation in children. Unique molecular identifiers were used in preparing the TCRbeta library. MiXCR, run by TCRdb on the PCR reads, gives a single entry per CDR3 protein. The sample consists of approximately 130,000 distinct CDR3 sequences, roughly 10% of them appearing once. The sample here was PBMCs, mostly from graft donor cells, taken 180 days after TCRalphabeta/CD19-depleted stem cell transplant. The receptors were sampled from a girl under three years old who had a stem cell transplant for combined immunodeficiency, so the T cells may come from the graft donor.

J is TRBJ1-4 and V is TRBV29-1; D not certain. Trimming removed 7 bases at V and 0 bases at J, with 15 bases between. Germline CDR1 and CDR2: SQVTM and ANQGSEA. The CDR3 runs to 15 residues. The CDR3 nucleotides read TGCAGCGATACCCACACTAGTGCAACTAATGAAAAACTGTTTTTT. Amino acid sequence: CSDTHTSATNEKLFF.

This clonotype showed up just a few times. The chain has TRBV20-1 and TRBJ2-1, with D possibly being TRBD2 (6 bases). V lost 3 bases and J lost 7, with 16 bases in between. The germline gives CDR1 DFQATT, CDR2 SNEGSKA (reference sequence). CDR3 length: 14 residues. The CDR3 is CSAREWGRTNEQFF. The DNA for the CDR3 is TGCAGTGCTAGGGAGTGGGGGAGGACAAATGAGCAGTTCTTC.

V usage is TRBV5-1 and J usage is TRBJ2-5; D is uncertain. The CDR3 length is 14 residues. Looked up from germline, CDR1 is SGHRS and CDR2 is YFSETQ. V lost 2 bases and J 5 bases, leaving 13 bases between the germline ends. CDR3 region: CASSLEAKTETQYF. The CDR3, as DNA: TGCGCCAGCAGCTTAGAGGCAAAGACGGAGACCCAGTACTTC.

V is TRBV6-5 and J is TRBJ2-5, with 9 bases matching TRBD1. The V gene's germline CDR1 is MNHEY and CDR2 SVGAGI. The V gene end was trimmed by 0 bases and the J gene end by 3 bases; junction bases not matched to a gene: 2. The CDR3 contains 15 residues. The CDR3 is CASSYSRTGEETQYF. The DNA of the CDR3 is TGTGCCAGCAGTTACTCGAGGACAGGGGAAGAGACCCAGTACTTC.

The chain joins TRBV14 to TRBJ2-3; perhaps TRBD1 as D (6 bases). V lost 4 bases and J 1 base, leaving 18 bases between the germline ends. The V gene's germline CDR1 is SGHDN and CDR2 FVKESK. This CDR3 has 17 amino acids. This CDR3 is CASSRRYRARGTDTQYF. CDR3 in DNA: TGTGCCAGCAGCCGCCGGTACAGGGCGCGGGGCACAGATACGCAGTATTTT.

This clonotype was picked up a small number of times. This chain uses TRBV12-3 or TRBV12-4 with TRBJ1-1; unclear D gene. The CDR3 loop spans 15 amino acids. V was cut by 0 bases and J by 1 base, with 9 bases left in between. The CDR3 DNA reads TGTGCCAGCAGTTTAGCGCTAACCGGGAACACTGAAGCTTTCTTT. Translation: CASSLALTGNTEAFF.

This clonotype was counted a few times. The chain has TRBV12-3 or TRBV12-4 and TRBJ1-5; D unclear. This CDR3 has 14 amino acids. The ends were cut back, 0 bases at V and 1 base at J, with 4 bases in the middle. The CDR3 sequence is CASSLAPSNQPQHF. The DNA of the CDR3 is TGTGCCAGCAGTTTAGCCCCAAGCAATCAGCCCCAGCATTTT.

The chain uses TRBV27 and TRBJ2-7, with 13 bases matching TRBD2. This CDR3 has 14 residues. Trimming took 6 bases from V and 5 from J; bases not matched to a gene: 4. From germline, CDR1 is MNHEY and CDR2 SMNVEV (reference sequence). CDR3 coding DNA: TGTGCCAGCAGCATACTAGCGGGAGGGAACGAGCAGTACTTC. Translating gives CASSILAGGNEQYF.

V and J are TRBV4-3 and TRBJ2-7; 8 bases are a match to TRBD1. The CDR3 contains 16 residues. V was pared by 0 bases and J by 1 base, with 5 bases of the junction left unmatched. Per the germline V gene, CDR1 is LGHNA and CDR2 is YSLEER. The CDR3: CASSQEWTGISYEQYF. CDR3 DNA sequence: TGCGCCAGCAGCCAAGAGTGGACAGGGATTTCCTACGAGCAGTACTTC.

This clonotype was counted between two and nine times. The chain employs TRBV20-1 and TRBJ2-7; 8 bases align to TRBD1. Germline V gene sequence: CDR1 DFQATT, CDR2 SNEGSKA (reference sequence). CDR3 length: 16 residues. The ends lost 0 bases at V and 4 bases at J; junction bases unmatched: 11. The CDR3 DNA follows: TGCAGTGCTAGAGATGGGTCCGGGACAGGAAAGTACGAGCAGTACTTC. Translation gives CSARDGSGTGKYEQYF.

This clonotype turned up a few times. The chain combines TRBV10-3 with TRBJ1-1, with D uncertain. Germline CDR1 reads ENHRY; CDR2 reads SYGVKD. The CDR3 length is 14 residues. Trimming left V 0 bases short and J 1 base short, with 6 bases between. CDR3 region: CAISESGRNTEAFF. CDR3 in DNA: TGTGCCATCAGTGAGTCGGGCCGGAACACTGAAGCTTTCTTT.

This clonotype was observed many times. The chain carries TRBV5-1 and TRBJ2-3, with no clear D. This CDR3 spans 13 amino acids. Deletions cut 1 base from V and 0 bases from J, with 3 bases between. CDR1 and CDR2 (germline): SGHRS, YFSETQ. CDR3 in amino acids: CASSLRSTDTQYF. The CDR3 DNA reads TGCGCCAGCAGCTTGCGCAGCACAGATACGCAGTATTTT.

This clonotype was seen repeatedly, ten times or more. The genes are TRBV7-9 and TRBJ2-7, with D possibly TRBD1 on 5 matching bases. Trimming shortened V by 3 bases and J by 7 bases, and 7 bases separated the two germline ends. Germline V gene sequence: CDR1 SEHNR, CDR2 FQNEAQ (reference sequence). This CDR3 comprises 11 residues. CDR3 sequence reads: CASSLQGEQYF. The CDR3 bases are TGTGCCAGCAGCTTGCAGGGAGAGCAGTACTTC.

This clonotype has more than one count but fewer than ten. The V call is TRBV6-1, the J call TRBJ1-1; D uncertain. V was cut by 5 bases and J by 1 base, with 17 bases left in between. Germline V CDR1 and CDR2: MNHNS, SASEGT. The CDR3 extends over 16 amino acids. CDR3 loop: CASSRDLSRANTEAFF. CDR3 DNA sequence: TGTGCCAGCAGTCGGGATCTCTCCCGAGCGAACACTGAAGCTTTCTTT.

The V call is TRBV29-1, the J call TRBJ1-5; D is unresolved. Trimming removed 6 bases at V and 9 bases at J, with 18 bases between. Per germline, CDR1 SQVTM and CDR2 ANQGSEA. This CDR3 region has 13 residues. The CDR3 loop reads CSVRGPLGGPQHF. Written as DNA, the CDR3 is TGCAGCGTCCGCGGTCCCCTAGGAGGGCCCCAGCATTTT.

V gene TRBV20-1 combines with J gene TRBJ2-7; D is perhaps TRBD2 (6 bases). The CDR3 consists of 12 residues. The V end lost 6 bases, the J end lost 1 base, and 10 bases lay between the germline ends. The germline V gene encodes CDR1 DFQATT and CDR2 SNEGSKA (reference sequence). CDR3 DNA: TGCAGTGCCGCGGGGCAGTCCTACGAGCAGTACTTC. Amino acid sequence: CSAAGQSYEQYF.

The chain combines TRBV20-1 with TRBJ2-2; TRBD1 is a possible D gene (5 bases). The CDR3 contains 16 residues. Trimming cost V 3 bases and J 0 bases, with 14 bases left between them. Germline V gene sequence: CDR1 DFQATT, CDR2 SNEGSKA (reference sequence). The CDR3 is CSARAGAGTNTGELFF. CDR3 DNA: TGCAGTGCTAGGGCTGGGGCAGGGACGAACACCGGGGAGCTGTTTTTT.

The chain's CDR3 is CASSLISGAFTDTQYF. DNA for the CDR3: TGTGCCAGCAGCCTGATTAGTGGAGCTTTCACAGATACGCAGTATTTT. This chain joins TRBV7-6 and TRBJ2-3; no clear D. Germline V CDR1 and CDR2: SGHVS, FNYEAQ. V lost 5 bases and J lost 2, with 17 bases in between. This CDR3 is 16 amino acids long.

This clonotype was found many times. This chain joins TRBV25-1 and TRBJ2-6; D not resolved. The CDR3 runs to 13 residues. Germline V CDR1 and CDR2: MGHDK, SYGVNS. V lost 6 bases and J lost 0, with 3 bases in between. The CDR3 DNA reads TGTGCCAGCAGGGACTCTGGGGCCAACGTCCTGACTTTC. It specifies CASRDSGANVLTF.

The rearrangement links TRBV3-1 to TRBJ1-4; D ambiguous. The V gene lost 4 bases and the J gene lost 9 bases, with 24 bases spanning the gap. The germline gives CDR1 LGHDT, CDR2 YNNKEL (reference sequence). This CDR3 comprises 17 residues. As DNA, the CDR3 is TGTGCCAGCAGCCCAAGCGGCTTCCCAAGTGGGCAGAAAAAACTGTTTTTT. Its protein is CASSPSGFPSGQKKLFF.